This T cell receptor beta chain was identified in a study of blood T cell repertoires in COVID-19. CDR1 is MDHEN and CDR2 is SYDVKM in the germline V gene. The V and J ends lost 3 bases and 4 bases respectively, with 18 bases between them. The CDR3 is made up of 16 amino acids. Per the study methods: From reference gene primer amplification, estimates of nucleated cell counts were derived. Produced via immunoSEQ multiplex PCR; TCRdb's table is partial and in-frame only. V, J and clone size are taken as reported in that table, and D and trimming were inferred from the DNA itself. This sample carries 150,000 to 180,000 clones, approximately 85% of them seen once, and the ten largest clones take 0.6% to 0.65%. Seattle enrolled patients during active infection and tracked them longitudinally.

The origin of this receptor is a man aged 55 to 70 with COVID-19, enrolled during active disease. Material for sequencing was peripheral blood. The V gene is TRBV28, the J gene TRBJ1-2, with TRBD1 as a possible D gene (6 bases). The CDR3 coding sequence is TGTGCCAGCAGTTTCCCAACAGGGTCCAAAGGCTATGGCTACACCTTC. This codes for CASSFPTGSKGYGYTF.